These 12 T cell receptor beta chains came from one sample sequenced in a study of shared clonotypes between healthy human individuals. Measured with immunoSEQ multiplex PCR; TCRdb has only the in-frame clones, and not every one. The sample consists of over a million clones, 75% to 80% of them appearing once. Sequencing was performed on memory CD4+ T cells from PBMCs. Subset here: CD45RA-negative fraction. The receptors were sampled from a man between 18 and 29 years old in good health. Some clones in this sample may be carry-over from other donors' samples.

The chain recombines TRBV4-1 with TRBJ2-6; 12 nucleotides agree with TRBD1. The CDR3 contains 15 residues. The germline gives CDR1 MGHRA, CDR2 YSYEKL. V was clipped by 3 bases and J by 6 bases; unmatched bases: 0. CDR3 DNA: TGCGCCAGCAGCCAGGGACAGGGGGCGGCCAACGTCCTGACTTTC. It specifies CASSQGQGAANVLTF.

The gene calls are TRBV28 and TRBJ2-7, with 16 bases aligning to TRBD2. CDR1 MDHEN and CDR2 SYDVKM come from the germline V gene. Unmatched junction bases numbered 10, after V lost 5 bases and J lost 0 bases. The CDR3 covers 19 residues. CDR3 coding DNA: TGTGCCAGCAGTCGGCAGGCGGGACTAGCGGGAGGGATCTCCTACGAGCAGTACTTC. This translates into CASSRQAGLAGGISYEQYF.

V gene TRBV11-1 combines with J gene TRBJ1-1; possible D gene TRBD1, 6 bases. The CDR3 runs to 15 residues. The V and J ends lost 6 bases and 0 bases respectively, with 14 bases between them. Germline V CDR1 and CDR2: SGHAT, FQDESV (reference sequence). CDR3 in DNA: TGTGCCAGCAGTCCCAACAGGGCAATGAACACTGAAGCTTTCTTT. It specifies CASSPNRAMNTEAFF.

Remarks on this clone: This same CDR3 is encoded by further DNA sequences in the sample. This chain links TRBV6-1 with TRBJ1-2; 10 bases fit TRBD1. The CDR3 consists of 14 residues. Germline CDR1 is MNHNS and CDR2 is SASEGT. V lost 3 bases to trimming and J lost 4 bases; unmatched junction nucleotides: 2. In DNA, the CDR3 is TGTGCCAGCAGTGAGGGACAGGGGATCTATGGCTACACCTTC. This translates into CASSEGQGIYGYTF.

The chain has TRBV6-5 and TRBJ2-7; no firm D call. V was shortened by 2 bases and J by 6 bases, with 5 bases between the two germline ends. Germline V CDR1 and CDR2: MNHEY, SVGAGI. The CDR3 spans 11 residues. This chain's CDR3 is CASSYKSEQYF. The CDR3 DNA sequence: TGTGCCAGCAGTTACAAGTCCGAGCAGTACTTC.

The V and J genes are TRBV10-1 and TRBJ2-3, with D perhaps TRBD2 (5 bases). Deletions cut 10 bases from V and 5 bases from J, with 10 bases between. The CDR3 covers 11 residues. CDR1 WNHNN and CDR2 SYGVQD come from the germline V gene (reference sequence). The CDR3 loop reads CATPGRDTQYF. The CDR3 region has the DNA TGCGCCACCCCTGGGAGAGATACGCAGTATTTT.

The chain is built from TRBV5-1 and TRBJ2-5; a weak D match, TRBD2 (6 bases). The CDR3 extends over 13 amino acids. The germline V gene has CDR1 SGHRS and CDR2 YFSETQ. V was pared by 2 bases and J by 5 bases, with 10 bases between. CDR3 in amino acids: CASSFYGGETQYF. The CDR3 nucleotides are TGCGCCAGCAGCTTCTATGGGGGGGAGACCCAGTACTTC.

Concerning this clone: A far larger clone is one base from this, pointing to a likely read error. V gene TRBV30 combines with J gene TRBJ1-5; D gene ambiguous. Per germline, CDR1 GTSNPN and CDR2 SVGIG (reference sequence). Deletions cut 3 bases from V and 5 bases from J, with 11 bases between. This CDR3 has 13 amino acids. Here the CDR3 DNA reads TGTGCCTGGAGCGTAAAGAGCGATCAGCCCCAGCATTTT. This translates into CAWSVKSDQPQHF.

This chain connects TRBV29-1 to TRBJ1-2; 11 bases are shared with TRBD1. The germline CDR1 and CDR2 sequences are SQVTM and ANQGSEA. This CDR3 has 14 residues. V lost 7 bases and J lost 8; bases outside the gene matches: 12. CDR3 sequence: CSGRTGQGAWGYTF. In DNA form, the CDR3 reads TGCAGCGGACGAACCGGACAGGGGGCTTGGGGCTACACCTTC.

This clone was picked up a small number of times. The gene calls are TRBV28 and TRBJ1-1; D is ambiguous. From germline, CDR1 is MDHEN and CDR2 SYDVKM. The CDR3 length is 12 residues. Trimming left V 5 bases short and J 6 bases short, with 10 bases between. In DNA, the CDR3 is TGTGCCAGCAGTGATCGGGTACCTGAAGCTTTCTTT. Its protein product is CASSDRVPEAFF.

The gene calls are TRBV5-1 and TRBJ2-3; D not certain. Trimming removed 6 bases at V and 6 bases at J, with 8 bases between. Germline V gene sequence: CDR1 SGHRS, CDR2 YFSETQ. This CDR3 is built from 11 residues. The CDR3 is CASTIADTQYF. The CDR3 DNA reads TGCGCCAGCACCATTGCGGATACGCAGTATTTT.

The chain recombines TRBV18 with TRBJ1-2; possibly TRBD1 for D (5 bases). The CDR3 spans 13 residues. The ends were cut back, 3 bases at V and 4 bases at J, with 9 bases in the middle. In germline, CDR1 is KGHSH, CDR2 LQKENI. CDR3 in DNA: TGTGCCAGCTCACCCGGACACCGCTATGGCTACACCTTC. This gives the protein CASSPGHRYGYTF.